What follows is one TCR beta chain and its context. The V end lost 5 bases, the J end lost 2 bases, and 10 bases lay between the germline ends. CDR3 length: 13 amino acids. Germline-derived CDR1 and CDR2 are SGHKS and YYEKEE (reference sequence). The sample originates from a study of identical twins. TCRdb processed the 5' RACE reads anew with MiXCR; each CDR3 protein has one entry. Of some 630,000 distinct CDR3 sequences in the sample, roughly 7.2% were seen once. These same data were also listed under a study on yellow fever vaccine responses in identical twins.

The chain joins TRBV5-5 to TRBJ2-5, with TRBD1 as a possible D gene (6 bases). The specimen was PBMCs. The receptor comes from a woman younger than 30 in good health. The CDR3 nucleotides are TGTGCCAGCAGATATCAGGGGCAAGAGACCCAGTACTTC. Translated: CASRYQGQETQYF.